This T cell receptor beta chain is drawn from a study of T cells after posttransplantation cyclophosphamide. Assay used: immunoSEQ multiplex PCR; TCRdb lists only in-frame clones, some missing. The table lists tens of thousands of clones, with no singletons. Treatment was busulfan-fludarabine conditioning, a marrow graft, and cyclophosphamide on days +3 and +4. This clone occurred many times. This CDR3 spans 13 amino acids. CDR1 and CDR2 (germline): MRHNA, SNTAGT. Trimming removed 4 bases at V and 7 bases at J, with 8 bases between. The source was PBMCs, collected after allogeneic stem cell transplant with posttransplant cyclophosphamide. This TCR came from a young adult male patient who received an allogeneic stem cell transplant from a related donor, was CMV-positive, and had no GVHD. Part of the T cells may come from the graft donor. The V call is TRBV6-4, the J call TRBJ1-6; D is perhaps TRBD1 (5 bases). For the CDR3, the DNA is TGTGCCAGCAGTGCAGGGAAGAATTCACCCCTCCACTTT. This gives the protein CASSAGKNSPLHF.